Below, one T cell receptor (beta chain) is given with its context. Method: immunoSEQ multiplex PCR; TCRdb's copy keeps in-frame clones and lacks some. The sample lists hundreds of thousands of clones; around 89% were seen once. The data originate from a study of shared T cell receptors in the human thymus. Trimming took 6 bases from V and 5 from J, leaving 10 bases between them. This CDR3 comprises 13 residues. Germline CDR1 and CDR2: MNHEY and SMNVEV (reference sequence). The sample was also linked to a second study, of human thymus T cells. That report adds: Having surgery to correct congenital heart defects, healthy Finnish infants acted as the donors. The thymus was resected at corrective cardiac surgery. Apparent bias marked the V and J gene usage of thymic and blood repertoires. Related reports documented highly overlapping thymic repertoires among unrelated individuals.

The sequencing sample was made of thymocytes. This sequence joins TRBV27 and TRBJ1-4, with a tentative D call TRBD1 (5 bases). This receptor was identified in a boy in the first two years of life with a congenital heart defect. The CDR3 nucleotides are TGTGCCAGCAGAGACAGAGAAAATGAAAAACTGTTTTTT. Translated, it gives CASRDRENEKLFF.